The T cell receptor (beta chain) described here comes from a study of T cells in narcolepsy. Assay: immunoSEQ multiplex PCR; the TCRdb copy retains only in-frame clones and omits some. The sample includes fewer than 1,500 clones, approximately 40% seen only once; the top ten take around 20%. The study's findings and limits: Same-patient CSF and blood CD4+ T cell clonotypes included HCRT-specific and TRIB2-specific autoreactive ones. Healthy controls reportedly lacked the autoreactive clonotypes serially found in patients' blood.

Comment on this clone: Its antigen is as yet unknown.

This TCR was sampled from a human donor with narcolepsy. The sequencing sample was made of cultured CD8+ T cells from cerebrospinal fluid.

The CDR3 bases are TGTGCCTGGAGTGTGGGTAACGGGCCCGGGGAGCTGTTTTTT. Translation gives CAWSVGNGPGELFF. The rearrangement uses TRBV30 and TRBJ2-2; no reliable D call. CDR1 GTSNPN and CDR2 SVGIG come from the germline V gene (reference sequence). The V end lost 0 bases, the J end lost 6 bases, and 11 bases lay between the germline ends. CDR3 length equals 14 residues.